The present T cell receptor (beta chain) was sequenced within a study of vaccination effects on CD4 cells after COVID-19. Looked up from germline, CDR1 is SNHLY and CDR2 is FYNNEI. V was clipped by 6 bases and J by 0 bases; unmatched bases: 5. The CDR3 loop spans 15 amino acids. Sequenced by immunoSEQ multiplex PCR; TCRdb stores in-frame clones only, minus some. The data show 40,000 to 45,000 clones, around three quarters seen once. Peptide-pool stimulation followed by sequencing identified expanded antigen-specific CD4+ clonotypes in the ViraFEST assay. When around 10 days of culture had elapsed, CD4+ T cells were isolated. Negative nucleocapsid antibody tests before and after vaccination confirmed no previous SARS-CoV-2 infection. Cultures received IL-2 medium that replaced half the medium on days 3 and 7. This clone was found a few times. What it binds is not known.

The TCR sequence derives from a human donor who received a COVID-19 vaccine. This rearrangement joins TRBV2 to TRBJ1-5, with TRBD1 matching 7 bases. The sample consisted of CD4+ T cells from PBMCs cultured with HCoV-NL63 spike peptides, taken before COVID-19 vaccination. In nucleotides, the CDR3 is TGTGCCAGCAGGAAACAGGGGATTAGCAATCAGCCCCAGCATTTT. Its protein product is CASRKQGISNQPQHF.